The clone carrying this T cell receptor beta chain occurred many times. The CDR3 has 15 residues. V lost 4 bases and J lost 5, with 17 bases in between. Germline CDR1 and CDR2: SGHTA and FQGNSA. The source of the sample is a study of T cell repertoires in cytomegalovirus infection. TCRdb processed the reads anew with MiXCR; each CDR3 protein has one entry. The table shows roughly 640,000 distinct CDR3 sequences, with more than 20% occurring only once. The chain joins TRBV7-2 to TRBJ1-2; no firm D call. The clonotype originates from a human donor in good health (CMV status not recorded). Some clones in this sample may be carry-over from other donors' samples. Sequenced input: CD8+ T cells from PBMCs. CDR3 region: CASSYGTRDTYGYTF. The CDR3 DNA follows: TGTGCCAGCAGCTACGGAACCCGTGATACTTATGGCTACACCTTC.